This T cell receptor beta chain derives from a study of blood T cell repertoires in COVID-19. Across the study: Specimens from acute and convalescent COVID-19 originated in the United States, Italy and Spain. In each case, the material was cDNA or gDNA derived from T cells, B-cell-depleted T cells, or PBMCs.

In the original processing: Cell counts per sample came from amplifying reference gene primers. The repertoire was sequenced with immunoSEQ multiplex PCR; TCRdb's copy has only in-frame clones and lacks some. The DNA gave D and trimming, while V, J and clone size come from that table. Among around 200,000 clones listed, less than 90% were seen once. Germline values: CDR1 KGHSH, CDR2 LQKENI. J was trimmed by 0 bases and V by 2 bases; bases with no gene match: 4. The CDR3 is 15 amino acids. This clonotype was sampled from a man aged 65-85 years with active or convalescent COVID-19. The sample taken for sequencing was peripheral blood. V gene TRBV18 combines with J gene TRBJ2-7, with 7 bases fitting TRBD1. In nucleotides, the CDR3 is TGTGCCAGCTCACCAGACTGGGACAGCTCCTACGAGCAGTACTTC. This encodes CASSPDWDSSYEQYF.